This T cell receptor (beta chain) was captured in a study of OX40 agonist ivuxolimab in advanced cancers. About the study: Of mixed ages from about 23 to 90 and averaging approximately 60 years, the group was about 80% male. Regarding the study as a whole: Clonal expansion from baseline to week 6 occurred in both CD4+ and CD8+ T cells. Some nonresponders likewise displayed low normalized T-cell clonal expansion.

Trimming took off 0 bases at V and 4 bases at J, with 13 bases between the two ends. Germline V gene lookup returns CDR1 SGHRS and CDR2 YFSETQ. CDR3 length equals 15 residues. If patients had autoimmune disease history or systemic immunosuppression, they were excluded. Points on this clone: Antigen specificity is unknown.

Data came from immunoSEQ multiplex PCR; TCRdb stores just in-frame clones and leaves some out. The sample holds around 69,000 clones, 89% seen once. This chain links TRBV5-1 with TRBJ1-2, with D maybe TRBD1 (5 bases). This TCR derives from an adult with an advanced solid tumor such as melanoma, head and neck, liver or kidney cancer. The starting material was CD4+ or CD8+ T cells sorted from blood, obtained in a trial of the OX40 agonist ivuxolimab. The CDR3 reads CASSLGEGSTYGYTF. The CDR3 DNA reads TGCGCCAGCAGCTTGGGTGAGGGGTCCACCTATGGCTACACCTTC.